Presented here are 24 T cell receptor beta chains from one specimen sequenced in a study of T cell repertoires in cytomegalovirus infection. TCRdb passed the reads through MiXCR, listing each CDR3 protein once. Of 400,000 or so distinct CDR3 sequences listed, under 40% are singletons. The sequenced material came from PBMCs. Every receptor here comes from a human donor in good health (CMV status not recorded). Some clones in this sample may be carry-over from other donors' samples.

The gene calls are TRBV20-1 and TRBJ2-1, with a possible D match to TRBD2 (7 bases). The germline CDR1 and CDR2 sequences are DFQATT and SNEGSKA (reference sequence). The CDR3 has 13 residues. V dropped 7 bases and J dropped 9 bases, with 19 bases sitting between them. The CDR3 sequence: CSGGWGGRREQFF. CDR3 bases: TGCAGTGGAGGTTGGGGGGGCCGACGTGAGCAGTTCTTC.

J is TRBJ2-7 and V is TRBV4-1, with D unresolved. CDR1 and CDR2 from the germline V gene are MGHRA and YSYEKL. Trimming stripped 1 base from V and 3 bases from J, with 13 bases between. This CDR3 spans 15 amino acids. For the CDR3, the DNA is TGCGCCAGCAGCCAAGGTCGGGTGGGAATCTACGAGCAGTACTTC. Translation gives CASSQGRVGIYEQYF.

There are many counts of this clonotype. The chain recombines TRBV6-1 with TRBJ2-3; TRBD1 aligns across 7 bases. J lost 4 bases, V lost 5 bases, and 3 bases had no gene match. In germline, CDR1 is MNHNS, CDR2 SASEGT. CDR3 length: 13 amino acids. The CDR3 region has the DNA TGTGCCAGCAGTAAACAGGGGTCAGATACGCAGTATTTT. Translating it yields CASSKQGSDTQYF.

This clonotype was seen more than once but under ten times. The rearrangement links TRBV6-8 to TRBJ1-2, with D tentatively TRBD1 (6 bases). CDR1 and CDR2 from the germline V gene are MNHGY and SAAAGT. The CDR3 loop spans 14 amino acids. V lost 2 bases to trimming and J lost 6 bases, with 13 bases between them. The CDR3 coding sequence is TGTGCCAGCAGTTACCTTGGACAGCCCGATGGCTACACCTTC. Translating gives CASSYLGQPDGYTF.

V and J are TRBV12-3 or TRBV12-4 and TRBJ1-2; D remains unclear. Trimming removed 8 bases from V and 3 bases from J, with 13 bases in between. This CDR3 comprises 13 residues. DNA of the CDR3: TGTGCCAGCTTGGGGTCAGGTTACTATGGCTACACCTTC. The encoded protein is CASLGSGYYGYTF.

In regard to this clonotype: Possible read error: a much larger clone is one base away. The V and J genes are TRBV7-4 and TRBJ2-5; possibly TRBD1 for D (5 bases). The CDR3 is 17 amino acids. Trimming stripped 2 bases from V and 0 bases from J, with 16 bases between. Looked up from germline, CDR1 is SGHVT and CDR2 is SQSDAQ. Here the CDR3 reads CASSLSWGTNYQETQYF. The CDR3 nucleotides are TGTGCCAGCAGCTTATCATGGGGCACCAATTACCAAGAGACCCAGTACTTC.

Concerning this clonotype: A read error is possible here, since a much larger clone lies one base away. This chain links TRBV4-1 with TRBJ2-2; maybe TRBD1 (7 bases). The CDR3 is 17 residues long. The V gene's germline CDR1 is MGHRA and CDR2 YSYEKL. CDR3 DNA: TGTGCCAGCAGCCAAGGAGGGACAGAGACTAACACCGGGGTGCTGTTTTTT. Translating gives CASSQGGTETNTGVLFF.

The chain has TRBV18 and TRBJ1-1; 9 positions match TRBD1. The trim removed 3 bases at V and 7 bases at J, leaving 0 bases unmatched. The CDR3 length is 12 residues. In germline, CDR1 is KGHSH, CDR2 LQKENI. In DNA, the CDR3 is TGTGCCAGCTCACCGGACAGGGGTGAAGCTTTCTTT. Its translation: CASSPDRGEAFF.

With regard to this clonotype: The germline gene is not matched at one end of the junction; a read error may be the cause. The V call is TRBV2, the J call TRBJ2-3; D perhaps matches TRBD2 (6 bases). The CDR3 runs 15 residues. Germline V lookup: CDR1 SNHLY, CDR2 FYNNEI. The CDR3 sequence: CARTLIAAETDTRYF. CDR3 bases: TGTGCCAGAACCCTAATAGCGGCTGAAACAGATACGCGGTATTTT.

There are many counts of this clonotype. This CDR3 is CASSSGQSNEKLFF. Here the CDR3 DNA reads TGTGCCAGCAGTTCCGGACAGAGCAATGAAAAACTGTTTTTT. V gene TRBV12-3 or TRBV12-4 combines with J gene TRBJ1-4; D possibly corresponds to TRBD1 (6 bases). The ends were cut back, 4 bases at V and 5 bases at J, with 11 bases in the middle. The CDR3 covers 14 residues.

This clonotype was counted between two and nine times. V is TRBV25-1 and J is TRBJ2-3, with 9 bases aligning to TRBD1. V shed 2 bases, J shed 6 bases, and the junction held 9 bases outside the gene matches. CDR3 size: 16 residues. Germline values: CDR1 MGHDK, CDR2 SYGVNS. The CDR3 reads CASSERGTGREDTQYF. The CDR3 DNA reads TGTGCCAGCAGTGAAAGAGGGACAGGGAGGGAGGATACGCAGTATTTT.

The rearrangement uses TRBV7-9 and TRBJ2-1; TRBD2 aligns across 15 bases. CDR3 length: 19 amino acids. The V gene's germline CDR1 is SEHNR and CDR2 FQNEAQ (reference sequence). J gave up 4 bases and V 5 bases, and 12 bases lay outside the gene matches. CDR3 amino acids: CASSAGTSGGPLPYNEQFF. CDR3 bases: TGTGCCAGCAGCGCAGGGACTAGCGGGGGGCCCTTACCTTACAATGAGCAGTTCTTC.

This clonotype was seen a few times. The chain employs TRBV20-1 and TRBJ2-5; possible D gene TRBD1, 6 bases. Per the germline V gene, CDR1 is DFQATT and CDR2 is SNEGSKA (reference sequence). The CDR3 spans 16 residues. V was cut by 6 bases and J by 1 base, with 21 bases left in between. The CDR3 spells CSADSPATGAQETQYF. CDR3 nucleotide sequence: TGCAGTGCCGACTCCCCCGCGACAGGTGCCCAAGAGACCCAGTACTTC.

The V gene is TRBV6-2 or TRBV6-3, the J gene TRBJ2-5; either TRBD1 or TRBD2 may fit D (5 bases each). This CDR3 comprises 12 residues. The germline V gene encodes CDR1 MNHEY and CDR2 SVGEGT. With 8 bases removed from V and 6 bases from J, the gap between germline ends came to 13 bases. The CDR3 nucleotides are TGTGCCAGCCTTCCGGGGCTAAAGACCCAGTACTTC. Amino acid sequence: CASLPGLKTQYF.

Ten or more counts support this clonotype. The chain joins TRBV24-1 to TRBJ2-3; maybe TRBD1 (5 bases). V was trimmed by 4 bases and J by 2 bases, leaving 18 bases between them. There are 17 residues in the CDR3. Per germline, CDR1 KGHDR and CDR2 SFDVKD. The CDR3 bases are TGTGCCACCAGTGACCACGGACATCGAGAGGCCACAGATACGCAGTATTTT. It is translated as CATSDHGHREATDTQYF.

At least ten counts were recorded for this clonotype. This chain links TRBV12-3 or TRBV12-4 with TRBJ1-3, with D uncertain. Trimming stripped 5 bases from V and 0 bases from J, with 8 bases between. The CDR3 loop spans 14 amino acids. CDR3 sequence: CASSHPDSGNTIYF. Written as DNA, the CDR3 is TGTGCCAGCAGTCACCCTGACTCTGGAAACACCATATATTTT.

The rearrangement joins TRBV7-2 to TRBJ2-5; perhaps TRBD2 as D (5 bases). V dropped 5 bases and J dropped 4 bases, with 14 bases sitting between them. Germline V gene lookup returns CDR1 SGHTA and CDR2 FQGNSA. The CDR3 totals 14 residues. The CDR3 loop is CASSPAAGSETQYF. CDR3 nucleotides: TGTGCCAGCAGCCCAGCCGCGGGCTCAGAGACCCAGTACTTC.

Comment on this clonotype: One end of the junction fails to match germline, which may point to a read error. The rearrangement links TRBV20-1 to TRBJ2-1, with D maybe TRBD1 (5 bases). CDR3 size: 15 residues. CDR1 is DFQATT and CDR2 is SNEGSKA in the germline V gene (reference sequence). In DNA, the CDR3 is TGCAGTTCTAGAGATGTGCAGGGCTCCTACAATGAGCAGTTCTTC. It encodes CSSRDVQGSYNEQFF.

This clonotype was recorded a few times. A read error may be the cause here, since a much bigger clone is one base away. The J gene is TRBJ1-5, the V gene TRBV7-2, with no clear D. CDR1 is SGHTA, CDR2 FQGNSA, per germline. The CDR3 is 14 residues long. Between the trimmed V and J ends, which lost 4 bases and 3 bases, there was a span of 10 bases. CDR3 region: CASSWGGVNQPQHF. CDR3 DNA: TGTGCCAGCAGCTGGGGAGGTGTCAATCAGCCCCAGCATTTT. Filled out from reference TRBV7-2 and TRBJ1-5, the complete variable domain reads GAGVSQSPSNKVTEKGKDVELRCDPISGHTALYWYRQSLGQGLEFLIYFQGNSAPDKSGLPSDRFSAERTGGSVSTLTIQRTQQEDSAVYLCASSWGGVNQPQHFGDGTRLSIL.

The chain combines TRBV28 with TRBJ1-2, with D perhaps matching TRBD1 (6 bases). The CDR3 has 15 residues. Germline V gene sequence: CDR1 MDHEN, CDR2 SYDVKM. The V gene lost 8 bases and the J gene lost 5 bases, with 21 bases spanning the gap. The CDR3 loop reads CASRVTGQHRYGYTF. The CDR3 bases are TGTGCCAGCCGGGTGACAGGACAACACCGATATGGCTACACCTTC.

This clonotype has a count of ten or more. The genes are TRBV19 and TRBJ2-1; no definite D call. The CDR3 extends over 12 amino acids. From germline, CDR1 is LNHDA and CDR2 SQIVND (reference sequence). The V and J ends lost 3 bases and 8 bases respectively, with 8 bases between them. CDR3 in amino acids: CASSILFHEQFF. CDR3 nucleotides: TGTGCCAGTAGTATCCTCTTCCATGAGCAGTTCTTC.

This clonotype was counted many times. The chain links TRBV7-6 to TRBJ2-3, with D uncertain. Germline V lookup: CDR1 SGHVS, CDR2 FNYEAQ. The CDR3 loop spans 15 amino acids. V was trimmed by 3 bases and J by 2 bases, leaving 12 bases between them. The CDR3: CASSFSPVHTDTQYF. The CDR3 DNA reads as TGTGCCAGCAGCTTTTCCCCCGTTCACACAGATACGCAGTATTTT.

This clonotype was counted once. The chain has TRBV2 and TRBJ1-3; D unclear. The CDR3 contains 15 residues. The ends were cut back, 3 bases at V and 4 bases at J, with 13 bases in the middle. Germline CDR1 reads SNHLY; CDR2 reads FYNNEI. The CDR3 DNA reads as TGTGCCAGCAGTGAGGTGGAAAGGCGCGGAAACACCATATATTTT. Amino acids: CASSEVERRGNTIYF.

The J gene is TRBJ1-1, the V gene TRBV4-1, with unresolved D. V shed 0 bases and J shed 8 bases, with 16 bases lying between them. There are 15 residues in the CDR3. CDR1 and CDR2 from the germline V gene are MGHRA and YSYEKL. The CDR3 DNA sequence: TGCGCCAGCAGCCAAGATCACAACTCCGGAACAGAAGCTTTCTTT. Amino acids: CASSQDHNSGTEAFF.